Presented here are 17 T cell receptor beta chains from one specimen sequenced in a study of blood T cell repertoires in COVID-19. The protocol was immunoSEQ multiplex PCR, while the TCRdb copy is restricted to in-frame clones and leaves out a portion. The table shows fewer than 250,000 clones, with roughly 85% occurring only once. The source material was peripheral blood. All receptors come from a man aged 40-55 years with acute or convalescent COVID-19.

This clone was observed a handful of times. This sequence joins TRBV5-6 and TRBJ2-7, with TRBD2 identical over 10 bases. Trimming removed 4 bases from V and 5 bases from J; junction bases left unmatched: 12. The germline V gene encodes CDR1 SGHDT and CDR2 YYEEEE. This CDR3 comprises 16 residues. In nucleotides, the CDR3 is TGTGCCAGCAGCGACCGCACTAGCGGGGTCCCTCACGAGCAGTACTTC. Translated, it gives CASSDRTSGVPHEQYF.

This clone occurred once. This chain joins TRBV12-3 or TRBV12-4 and TRBJ1-2, with 7 bases matching TRBD1. The CDR3 runs 12 residues. The trim removed 6 bases at V and 6 bases at J, leaving 4 bases unmatched. The CDR3 coding sequence is TGTGCCAGCAGCCAGGGGGGCGATGGCTACACCTTC. It translates to CASSQGGDGYTF.

This chain uses TRBV7-9 with TRBJ2-7, with D tentatively TRBD2 (6 bases). Trimming took 6 bases from V and 0 from J, leaving 15 bases between them. The germline CDR1 and CDR2 sequences are SEHNR and FQNEAQ (reference sequence). The CDR3 is made up of 15 amino acids. In nucleotides, the CDR3 is TGTGCCAGCAGGGGGGGACCCGAAAGCTCCTACGAGCAGTACTTC. Amino acid sequence: CASRGGPESSYEQYF.

The chain employs TRBV27 and TRBJ2-7, with 7 bases lining up with TRBD2. The CDR3 covers 12 residues. J gave up 0 bases and V 8 bases, and 1 base lay outside the gene matches. The germline V gene encodes CDR1 MNHEY and CDR2 SMNVEV (reference sequence). The CDR3 here is CASRDYSYEQYF. DNA of the CDR3: TGTGCCAGCCGGGACTACTCCTACGAGCAGTACTTC.

This chain links TRBV28 with TRBJ1-6; 7 bases fit TRBD1. Germline CDR1 reads MDHEN; CDR2 reads SYDVKM. This CDR3 has 15 amino acids. The V and J ends lost 5 bases and 8 bases, in that order; junction bases with no gene match: 9. CDR3 in DNA: TGTGCCAGCAGTCTGAACAGGGGACGTTATTCACCCCTCCACTTT. Encoded protein: CASSLNRGRYSPLHF.

The chain joins TRBV27 to TRBJ1-5, with D perhaps matching TRBD1 (5 bases). With 1 base removed from V and 3 bases from J, the gap between germline ends came to 10 bases. CDR1 is MNHEY, CDR2 SMNVEV, per germline (reference sequence). The CDR3 has 15 amino acids. CDR3 coding DNA: TGTGCCAGCAGTTTATGGGGAGGGGCCAATCAGCCCCAGCATTTT. Translating it yields CASSLWGGANQPQHF.

This CDR3 is CASSVGQGSYNEQFF. CDR3 DNA: TGTGCCAGCAGCGTAGGTCAGGGCTCCTACAATGAGCAGTTCTTC. The chain uses TRBV9 and TRBJ2-1, with a possible D match to TRBD1 (5 bases). Germline assignment: CDR1 SGDLS and CDR2 YYNGEE. The V end lost 0 bases, the J end lost 0 bases, and 7 bases lay between the germline ends. The CDR3 covers 15 residues.

This clone was observed once. The chain has TRBV10-3 and TRBJ2-7; 8 bases are shared with TRBD2. Germline values: CDR1 ENHRY, CDR2 SYGVKD. This CDR3 region has 13 residues. The V segment lost 3 bases and the J segment 2 bases; nucleotides outside the gene matches: 0. CDR3: CAISDGGAYEQYF. The CDR3 region has the DNA TGTGCCATCAGTGACGGGGGGGCCTACGAGCAGTACTTC.

The chain employs TRBV10-3 and TRBJ2-3; 8 bases are shared with TRBD2. The length of the CDR3 is 13 residues. Germline V gene sequence: CDR1 ENHRY, CDR2 SYGVKD. Trimming took 2 bases from V and 8 from J; bases not matched to a gene: 3. CDR3 protein: CAISEGTRATQYF. The CDR3 nucleotides read TGTGCCATCAGTGAGGGGACTAGGGCTACGCAGTATTTT.

The CDR3 nucleotides are TGTGCCAGCAGCTTACAGGGCCTAACAGATACGCAGTATTTT. Amino acids: CASSLQGLTDTQYF. The chain combines TRBV11-3 with TRBJ2-3; perhaps TRBD1 as D (5 bases). The CDR3 consists of 14 residues. Germline V CDR1 and CDR2: SGHNT, YENEEA. V was trimmed by 2 bases and J by 3 bases, leaving 9 bases between them.

CDR3 DNA: TGCGCCAGCAGCTGGAGGGACAGCCATAGCAATCAGCCCCAGCATTTT. Its protein is CASSWRDSHSNQPQHF. The V and J genes are TRBV5-1 and TRBJ1-5, with 7 bases lining up with TRBD1. The CDR3 contains 16 residues. Germline CDR1 and CDR2: SGHRS and YFSETQ. Trimming at V came to 3 bases and at J to 0 bases, leaving 6 bases not matched to a gene. The full variable domain, with the rest looked up from reference TRBV5-1 and TRBJ1-5, is KAGVTQTPRYLIKTRGQQVTLSCSPISGHRSVSWYQQTPGQGLQFLFEYFSETQRNKGNFPGRFSGRQFSNSRSEMNVSTLELGDSALYLCASSWRDSHSNQPQHFGDGTRLSIL.

The genes are TRBV29-1 and TRBJ2-1; 9 bases agree with TRBD2. The CDR3 extends over 17 amino acids. Germline V gene lookup returns CDR1 SQVTM and CDR2 ANQGSEA. V dropped 5 bases and J dropped 0; count of bases not matched to a gene: 11. CDR3 in DNA: TGCAGCGTTCTCCTCAGCGGGGGGCCGAGCTCCTACAATGAGCAGTTCTTC. Its translation: CSVLLSGGPSSYNEQFF.

The rearrangement joins TRBV9 to TRBJ2-5; TRBD1 matches 10 bases. The CDR3 spans 17 residues. Per the germline V gene, CDR1 is SGDLS and CDR2 is YYNGEE. J was trimmed by 4 bases and V by 0 bases; bases with no gene match: 9. The CDR3 DNA follows: TGTGCCAGCAGCGTAGGGACCCTGGGGACAGGGGCAGAGACCCAGTACTTC. It specifies CASSVGTLGTGAETQYF.

This clone has a handful of counts. The CDR3 region has the DNA TGTGCCAGCAGCTCGTCCGGGACAGGGAATCAGCCCCAGCATTTT. Its protein is CASSSSGTGNQPQHF. The chain recombines TRBV7-2 with TRBJ1-5, with 9 bases fitting TRBD1. This CDR3 contains 15 residues. Trimming at V came to 4 bases and at J to 4 bases, leaving 5 bases not matched to a gene. Germline-derived CDR1 and CDR2 are SGHTA and FQGNSA.

This chain uses TRBV6-5 with TRBJ1-2; 7 bases are a match to TRBD1. Germline CDR1 and CDR2: MNHEY and SVGAGI. There are 13 residues in the CDR3. Trimming took 5 bases from V and 1 from J; bases not matched to a gene: 1. CDR3 coding DNA: TGTGCCAGCAGTACAGGGGATAACTATGGCTACACCTTC. Translating it yields CASSTGDNYGYTF.

This chain links TRBV20-1 with TRBJ2-5; D is undetermined. CDR3 size: 11 residues. Germline values: CDR1 DFQATT, CDR2 SNEGSKA (reference sequence). V shed 7 bases and J shed 4 bases, with 10 bases lying between them. The CDR3 is CSVPYGETQYF. The CDR3 DNA reads as TGCAGTGTCCCGTACGGAGAGACCCAGTACTTC.

The rearrangement joins TRBV6-5 to TRBJ2-1; the D gene is possibly TRBD2 (6 bases). The CDR3 is made up of 15 amino acids. V lost 9 bases and J 0 bases, leaving 15 bases between the germline ends. Germline V gives CDR1 MNHEY, CDR2 SVGAGI. The CDR3 DNA reads as TGTGCCAGTTCCTGGGACTGGAGCTCCTACAATGAGCAGTTCTTC. Translation: CASSWDWSSYNEQFF.